The clone carrying this TCR beta chain was found a few times. The data originate from a study of cytotoxic CD8 clonotypes in ibrutinib-treated CLL. Turning to the study itself: Sequenced samples delivered averages of around 260,000 productive templates and 75,000 to 95,000 productive rearrangements.

Germline assignment: CDR1 SGHRS and CDR2 YFSETQ. CDR3 size: 14 residues. V was trimmed by 3 bases and J by 2 bases, leaving 11 bases between them. Clones were sequenced by immunoSEQ multiplex PCR, and TCRdb holds only the in-frame ones, with some missing. Of roughly 63,000 clones listed, approximately 54% are singletons. Here the sequenced sample was PBMCs, taken after 12 months of ibrutinib treatment. The V gene is TRBV5-1, the J gene TRBJ2-5; D might be TRBD1 (5 bases). The clonotype comes from a human donor with chronic lymphocytic leukemia. DNA for the CDR3: TGCGCCAGCAGCTCCACCGACAGACAAGAGACCCAGTACTTC. It codes for CASSSTDRQETQYF.